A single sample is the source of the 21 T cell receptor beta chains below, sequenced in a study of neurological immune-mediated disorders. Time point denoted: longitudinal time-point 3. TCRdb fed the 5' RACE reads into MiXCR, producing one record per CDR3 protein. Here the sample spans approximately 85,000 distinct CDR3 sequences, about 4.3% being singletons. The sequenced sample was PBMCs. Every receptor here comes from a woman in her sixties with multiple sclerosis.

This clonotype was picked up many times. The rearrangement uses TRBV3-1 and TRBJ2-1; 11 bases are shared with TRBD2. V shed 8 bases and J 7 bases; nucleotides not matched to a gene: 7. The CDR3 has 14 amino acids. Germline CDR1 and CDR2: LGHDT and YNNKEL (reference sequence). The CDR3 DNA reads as TGTGCCAGCGCGGGACTAGCGGTGGTGAATGAGCAGTTCTTC. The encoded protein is CASAGLAVVNEQFF.

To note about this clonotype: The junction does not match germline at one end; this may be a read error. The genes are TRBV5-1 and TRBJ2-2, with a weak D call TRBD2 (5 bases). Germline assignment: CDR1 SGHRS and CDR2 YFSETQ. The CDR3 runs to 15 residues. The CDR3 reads CASSLSGANTGEQFF. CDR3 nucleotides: TGCGCCAGCAGCTTGTCAGGCGCGAACACCGGGGAGCAGTTTTTT.

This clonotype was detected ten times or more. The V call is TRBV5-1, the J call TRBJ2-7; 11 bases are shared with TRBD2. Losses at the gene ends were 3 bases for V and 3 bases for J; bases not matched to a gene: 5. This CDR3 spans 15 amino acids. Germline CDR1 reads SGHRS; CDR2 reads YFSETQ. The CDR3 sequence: CASSSAGTSGYEQYF. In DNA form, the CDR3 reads TGCGCCAGCAGCTCCGCCGGGACTAGCGGCTACGAGCAGTACTTC.

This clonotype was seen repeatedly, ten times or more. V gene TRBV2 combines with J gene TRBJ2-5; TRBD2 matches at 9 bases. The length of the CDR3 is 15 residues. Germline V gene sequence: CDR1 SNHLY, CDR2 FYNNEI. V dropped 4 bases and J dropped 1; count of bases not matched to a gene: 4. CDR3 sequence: CASSARLAAQETQYF. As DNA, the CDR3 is TGTGCCAGCAGTGCCAGACTAGCGGCCCAAGAGACCCAGTACTTC.

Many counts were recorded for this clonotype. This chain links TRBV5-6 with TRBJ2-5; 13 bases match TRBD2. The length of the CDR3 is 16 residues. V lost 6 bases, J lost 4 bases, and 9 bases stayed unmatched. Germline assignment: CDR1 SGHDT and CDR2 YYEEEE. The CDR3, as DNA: TGTGCCAGCATCTCGACTAGCGGGGGGCAGGGAGAGACCCAGTACTTC. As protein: CASISTSGGQGETQYF. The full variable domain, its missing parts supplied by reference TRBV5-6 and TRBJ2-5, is DAGVTQSPTHLIKTRGQQVTLRCSPKSGHDTVSWYQQALGQGPQFIFQYYEEEERQRGNFPDRFSGHQFPNYSSELNVNALLLGDSALYLCASISTSGGQGETQYFGPGTRLLVL.

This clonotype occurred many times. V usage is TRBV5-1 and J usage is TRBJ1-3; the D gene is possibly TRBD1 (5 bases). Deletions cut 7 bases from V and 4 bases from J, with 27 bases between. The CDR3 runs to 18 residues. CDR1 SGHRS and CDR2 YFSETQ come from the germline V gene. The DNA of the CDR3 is TGCGCCAGCCGCCCTGACAGAAATTTGGCCGGAGTAGGAAACACCATATATTTT. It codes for CASRPDRNLAGVGNTIYF.

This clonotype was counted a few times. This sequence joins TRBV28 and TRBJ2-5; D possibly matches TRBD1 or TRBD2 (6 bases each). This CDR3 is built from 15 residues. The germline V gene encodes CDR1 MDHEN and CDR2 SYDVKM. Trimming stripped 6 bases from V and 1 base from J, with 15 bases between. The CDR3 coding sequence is TGTGCCAGCAGCATCCAAGGGGGGTTCCAAGAGACCCAGTACTTC. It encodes CASSIQGGFQETQYF.

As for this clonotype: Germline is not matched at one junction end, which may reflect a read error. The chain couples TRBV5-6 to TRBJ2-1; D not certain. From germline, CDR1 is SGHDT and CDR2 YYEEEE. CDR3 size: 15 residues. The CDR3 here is CASSSLMGSYNEQLF. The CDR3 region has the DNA TGTGCCAGCAGCTCCCTGATGGGCTCCTACAATGAGCAGTTATTC.

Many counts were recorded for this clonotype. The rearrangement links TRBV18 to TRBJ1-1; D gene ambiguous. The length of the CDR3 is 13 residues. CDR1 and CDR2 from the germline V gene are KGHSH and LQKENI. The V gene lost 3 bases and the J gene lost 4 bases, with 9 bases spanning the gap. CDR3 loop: CASSPDFFTEAFF. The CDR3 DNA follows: TGTGCCAGCTCACCGGACTTCTTCACTGAAGCTTTCTTT. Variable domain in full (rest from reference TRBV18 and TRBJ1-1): NAGVMQNPRHLVRRRGQEARLRCSPMKGHSHVYWYRQLPEEGLKFMVYLQKENIIDESGMPKERFSAEFPKEGPSILRIQQVVRGDSAAYFCASSPDFFTEAFFGQGTRLTVV.

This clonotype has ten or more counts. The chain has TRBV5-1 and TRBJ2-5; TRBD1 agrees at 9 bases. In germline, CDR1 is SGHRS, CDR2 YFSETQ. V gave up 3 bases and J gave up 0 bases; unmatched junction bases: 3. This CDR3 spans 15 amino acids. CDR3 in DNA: TGCGCCAGCAGCTCCGGGACAGGGTACCAAGAGACCCAGTACTTC. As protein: CASSSGTGYQETQYF.

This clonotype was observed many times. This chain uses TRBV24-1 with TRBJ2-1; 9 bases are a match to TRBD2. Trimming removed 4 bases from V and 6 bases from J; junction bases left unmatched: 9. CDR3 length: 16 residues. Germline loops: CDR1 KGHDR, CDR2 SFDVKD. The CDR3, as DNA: TGTGCCACCAGTGACCCCTGGGCGGGGGGGCTCAATGAGCAGTTCTTC. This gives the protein CATSDPWAGGLNEQFF.

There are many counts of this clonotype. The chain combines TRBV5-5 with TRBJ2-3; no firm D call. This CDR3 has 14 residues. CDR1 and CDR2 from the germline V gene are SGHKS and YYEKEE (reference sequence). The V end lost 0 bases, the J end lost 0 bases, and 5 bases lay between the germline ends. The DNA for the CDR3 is TGTGCCAGCAGCTTGGCCTTAAGCACAGATACGCAGTATTTT. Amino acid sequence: CASSLALSTDTQYF.

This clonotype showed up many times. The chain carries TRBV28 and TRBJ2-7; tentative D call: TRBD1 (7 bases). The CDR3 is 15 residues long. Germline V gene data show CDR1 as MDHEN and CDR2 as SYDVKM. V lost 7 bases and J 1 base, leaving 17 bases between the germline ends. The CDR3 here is CASTSGRGASYEQYF. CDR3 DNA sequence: TGTGCCAGCACCAGTGGCAGGGGGGCTTCCTACGAGCAGTACTTC.

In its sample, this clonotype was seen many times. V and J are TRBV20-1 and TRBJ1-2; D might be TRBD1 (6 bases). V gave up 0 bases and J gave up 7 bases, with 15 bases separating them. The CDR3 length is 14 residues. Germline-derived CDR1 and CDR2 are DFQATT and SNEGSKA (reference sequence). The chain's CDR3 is CSARELQGNGGYTF. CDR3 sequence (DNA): TGCAGTGCTAGAGAGCTACAGGGAAACGGTGGCTACACCTTC.

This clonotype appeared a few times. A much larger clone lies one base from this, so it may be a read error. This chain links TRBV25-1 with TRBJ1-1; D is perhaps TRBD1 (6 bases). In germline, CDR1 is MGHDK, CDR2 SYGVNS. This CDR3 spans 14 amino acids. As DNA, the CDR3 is TGTGCCAACAGTCTCCTGACAGGGAACACTGAAGCTTTCTTT. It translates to CANSLLTGNTEAFF.

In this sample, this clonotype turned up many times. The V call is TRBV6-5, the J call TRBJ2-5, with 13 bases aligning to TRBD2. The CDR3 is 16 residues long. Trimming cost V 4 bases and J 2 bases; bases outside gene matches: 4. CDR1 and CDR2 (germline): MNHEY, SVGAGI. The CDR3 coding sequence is TGTGCCAGCAGTTCCCCGGGACTAGCGGGGCAAGAGACCCAGTACTTC. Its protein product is CASSSPGLAGQETQYF.

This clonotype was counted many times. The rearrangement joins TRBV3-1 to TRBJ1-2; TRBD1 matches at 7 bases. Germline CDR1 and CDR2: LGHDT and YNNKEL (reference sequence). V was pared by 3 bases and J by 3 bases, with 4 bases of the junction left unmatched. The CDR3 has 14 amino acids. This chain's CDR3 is CASSQRGTDYGYTF. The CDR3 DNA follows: TGTGCCAGCAGCCAGCGGGGGACAGACTATGGCTACACCTTC.

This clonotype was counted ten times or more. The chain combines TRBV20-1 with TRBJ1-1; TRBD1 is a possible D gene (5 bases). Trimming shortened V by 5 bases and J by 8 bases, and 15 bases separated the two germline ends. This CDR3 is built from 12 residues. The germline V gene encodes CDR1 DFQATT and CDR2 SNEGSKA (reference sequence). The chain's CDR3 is CSAEDAWDEAFF. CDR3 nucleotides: TGCAGTGCTGAGGACGCCTGGGACGAAGCTTTCTTT.

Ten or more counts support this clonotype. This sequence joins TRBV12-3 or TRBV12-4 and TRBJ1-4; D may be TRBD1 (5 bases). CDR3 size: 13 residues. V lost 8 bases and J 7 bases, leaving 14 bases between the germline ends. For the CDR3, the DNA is TGTGCCAGCGAACCGGGGACTGGTGAAAAACTGTTTTTT. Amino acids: CASEPGTGEKLFF.

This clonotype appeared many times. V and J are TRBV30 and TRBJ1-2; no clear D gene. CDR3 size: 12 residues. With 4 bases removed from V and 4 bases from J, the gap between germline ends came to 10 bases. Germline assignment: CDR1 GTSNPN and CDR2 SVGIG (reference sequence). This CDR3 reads CAWTPVTYGYTF. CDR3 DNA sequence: TGTGCCTGGACCCCCGTTACCTATGGCTACACCTTC.

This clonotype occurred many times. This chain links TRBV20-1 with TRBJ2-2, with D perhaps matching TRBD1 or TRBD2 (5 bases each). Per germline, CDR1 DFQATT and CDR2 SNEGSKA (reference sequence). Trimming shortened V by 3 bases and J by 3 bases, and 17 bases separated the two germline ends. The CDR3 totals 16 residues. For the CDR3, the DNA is TGCAGTGCTAGTAACCCGGGACGTTCCGACACCGGGGAGCTGTTTTTT. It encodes CSASNPGRSDTGELFF.